The clone carrying this T cell receptor (beta chain) was counted only a few times. The data derive from a study of blood T cell repertoires in COVID-19. Study-level information: Researchers got acute and convalescent COVID-19 samples from the United States, Italy and Spain. The cDNA or gDNA used as material had been derived from T cells, B-cell-depleted T cells, or PBMCs.

Original processing notes: Amplified reference gene primers provided the basis for estimating nucleated cell counts. Sequencing used immunoSEQ multiplex PCR; TCRdb keeps in-frame clones, though not all of them. V, J and clone size derive from that table, while D and trimming were established from the DNA sequence. The sample lists fewer than 80,000 clones; around four fifths were seen once. V lost 5 bases and J lost 5; bases outside the gene matches: 14. CDR3 size: 17 residues. Germline CDR1 SGHDT, CDR2 YYEEEE. Seattle enrolled patients during active infection and tracked them longitudinally. The TCR comes from a man in his sixties with COVID-19, enrolled during active disease. The rearrangement uses TRBV5-6 and TRBJ2-2; 8 nucleotides agree with TRBD1. Source material: peripheral blood. The CDR3 bases are TGTGCCAGCAGTTCATCGCAAGACAGGGGAGGAACCGGGGAGCTGTTTTTT. Translating gives CASSSSQDRGGTGELFF.